The source of this T cell receptor beta chain is a study of vaccination effects on CD4 cells after COVID-19. Antigen-specific CD4+ T cells were expanded with viral peptide pools in the ViraFEST assay before sequencing. Once cultured for 10 days, the cells underwent separation to obtain CD4+ T cells. According to the study, vaccine recipients showed no prior SARS-CoV-2 infection and negative nucleocapsid antibodies. Cultivation was performed at some 1.9 million PBMC per well with about 9.6 IU/ml IL-2 and about 10 ug/ml peptides added. Fresh IL-2-containing medium replaced half the medium on days 3 and 7. As concerns this clone: Its antigen is undetermined.

Produced via immunoSEQ multiplex PCR; TCRdb's table is partial and in-frame only. The data show about 41,000 clones, under 85% seen once. The source material was CD4+ T cells from PBMCs cultured with HCoV-NL63 spike peptides, sampled before COVID-19 vaccination. This TCR derives from a human donor who received a COVID-19 vaccine.

CDR3 nucleotides: TGTGCCAGCAGCCCAGGGGATAGGGGAAACACCATATATTTT. Translation gives CASSPGDRGNTIYF. The chain carries TRBV5-5 and TRBJ1-3; tentatively, D is TRBD1 (6 bases). This CDR3 is built from 14 residues. From germline, CDR1 is SGHKS and CDR2 YYEKEE (reference sequence). V dropped 4 bases and J dropped 4 bases, with 12 bases sitting between them. The full variable domain, its missing parts supplied by reference TRBV5-5 and TRBJ1-3, is DAGVTQSPTHLIKTRGQQVTLRCSPISGHKSVSWYQQVLGQGPQFIFQYYEKEERGRGNFPDRFSARQFPNYSSELNVNALLLGDSALYLCASSPGDRGNTIYFGEGSWLTVV.